This record concerns one TCR beta chain sequence. Its binding antigen is unknown. No base-level quality is on record; no much larger clone is a single base apart. Trimming removed 2 bases from V and 1 base from J, leaving 17 bases between the germline ends. CDR1 and CDR2, looked up from the germline V gene, are SGHTA and FQGNSA. The CDR3, cysteine through phenylalanine, is 18 amino acids long. Only the CDR3 region is kept as DNA, spanning 54 bases read in frame from base 1. TCRbeta CDR3 regions were amplified from genomic DNA by means of the immunoSEQ Assay, a bias-controlled multiplex PCR. Turning to the authors' computational methods: The number of nucleated cells in each sample was estimated from the amplification of reference gene primers within the assay. To quantify the absolute abundance of each unique TCRbeta CDR3 rearrangement, sequence reads were collapsed and filtered. Productive Simpson clonality was computed per sample as the square root of Simpson's diversity index over productive rearrangements. In its TCRdb copy, this immuneACCESS table keeps in-frame sequences only and misses some clones. Where compared with another copy, unresolved V genes explain less than half of these, and the others have no known cause. V and J calls and clone size follow that table, whereas D and trimming were derived from the DNA. Across this sample there are some 150,000 clones, with about 86% seen only once. The ten largest clones take up 6% to 7.5% of the sample.

The data stem from a study of blood T cell repertoires in COVID-19 (dated by TCRdb to 2020 to 2022). Regarding the complete study: Collaborator samples came from the United States, Italy and Spain and covered acute and convalescent phases of COVID-19. Where HLA class I and class II types were available, the types were taken from metadata supplied by the sample provider, not from assay-based typing. The repertoires were released in a freely available public database meant as a resource for research on the immune response to SARS-CoV-2. The sample metadata nearly always contained a de-identified subject ID, COVID-19 status, age in years and sex. The dataset comprised deeply sampled blood TCRbeta repertoires from subjects exposed to, actively infected with, or recovered from COVID-19. Samples were obtained from the ongoing ImmuneRACE study (first 160 participants) and from about 1,300 subjects provided by 6 global collaborators. The material from the prospective study consisted of cDNA or gDNA derived from T cells, B-cell-depleted T cells, or PBMCs.

Study-wide findings and limitations: How much clinical and demographic metadata was included differed by source and by participant, and the metadata was provided uncurated.

The collaborating institutions used their own protocols to collect whole blood in K2EDTA tubes. Collaborator samples were shipped for TCRbeta analysis as frozen whole blood, isolated PBMCs, or DNA extracted from either sample type. The sequence is built from TRBV7-2 and TRBJ2-2; matching of 5 bases hints at TRBD1 as the D gene. Sequences were obtained from peripheral blood. This sequence originates from an elderly woman in a cohort sampled during active or convalescent COVID-19. The DNA sequence reads TGTGCCAGCAGCTTACACCTCTGGGGCATACAGAACACCGGGGAGCTGTTTTTT. Its product reads: CASSLHLWGIQNTGELFF.